A single sample is the source of the 23 T cell receptor beta chains below, sequenced in a study of T cells after posttransplantation cyclophosphamide. Clones were sequenced by immunoSEQ multiplex PCR, and TCRdb holds only the in-frame ones, with some missing. The data show some 64,000 clones, with 85% to 95% seen just once and roughly 2.9% held by the top ten. Specimen: PBMCs. These receptors were obtained from a woman aged 30 to 39 in good health and a related stem cell transplant donor.

V and J are TRBV7-2 and TRBJ2-7; 8 nucleotides align to TRBD1. V lost 5 bases, J lost 3 bases, and 9 bases stayed unmatched. Looked up from germline, CDR1 is SGHTA and CDR2 is FQGNSA. CDR3 length: 15 amino acids. The DNA of the CDR3 is TGTGCCAGCAGCCCGAGACAGGGGCTTAGCTACGAGCAGTACTTC. Residues: CASSPRQGLSYEQYF. The variable domain in full, with the rest retrieved from reference TRBV7-2 and TRBJ2-7, is GAGVSQSPSNKVTEKGKDVELRCDPISGHTALYWYRQSLGQGLEFLIYFQGNSAPDKSGLPSDRFSAERTGGSVSTLTIQRTQQEDSAVYLCASSPRQGLSYEQYFGPGTRLTVT.

DNA for the CDR3: TGTGCCAGCAGCCCCCGGGACGGATATAATTCACCCCTCCACTTT. Translation gives CASSPRDGYNSPLHF. The rearrangement links TRBV7-2 to TRBJ1-6; tentative D call: TRBD1 (5 bases). CDR3 size: 15 residues. CDR1 and CDR2 (germline): SGHTA, FQGNSA. V was pared by 5 bases and J by 4 bases, with 12 bases between.

This sequence joins TRBV6-6 and TRBJ1-1, with D tentatively TRBD1 (6 bases). CDR3 length: 16 amino acids. Germline values: CDR1 MNHNY, CDR2 SVGAGI (reference sequence). Trimming stripped 1 base from V and 2 bases from J, with 14 bases between. CDR3 sequence: CASSYLTDRTNTEAFF. The CDR3 bases are TGTGCCAGCAGTTACTTGACGGACAGAACCAACACTGAAGCTTTCTTT.

V usage is TRBV11-3 and J usage is TRBJ1-5; D is perhaps TRBD1 (6 bases). This CDR3 is built from 18 residues. The germline V gene has CDR1 SGHNT and CDR2 YENEEA. The germline V and J ends were trimmed by 1 base and 0 bases, with 16 bases remaining between them. CDR3 loop: CASSLGEGGGSSNQPQHF. CDR3 nucleotides: TGTGCCAGCAGCTTAGGTGAGGGAGGGGGAAGTAGCAATCAGCCCCAGCATTTT.

The sample holds one count of this clone. The V gene is TRBV19, the J gene TRBJ2-3; TRBD2 aligns across 7 bases. Per the germline V gene, CDR1 is LNHDA and CDR2 is SQIVND (reference sequence). Losses at the gene ends were 5 bases for V and 4 bases for J; bases not matched to a gene: 6. CDR3 length equals 14 residues. DNA of the CDR3: TGTGCCAGTAGTCCGGGGGGAGAGGCAGATACGCAGTATTTT. Its translation: CASSPGGEADTQYF.

The V and J genes are TRBV29-1 and TRBJ1-1; no definite D call. The CDR3 length is 14 residues. Looked up from germline, CDR1 is SQVTM and CDR2 is ANQGSEA. V gave up 0 bases and J gave up 6 bases, with 14 bases separating them. CDR3 in DNA: TGCAGCGTTGAAGATCCCCTGCTCGGAGCTGAAGCTTTCTTT. Translating it yields CSVEDPLLGAEAFF. The whole variable domain, filled in from reference TRBV29-1 and TRBJ1-1, reads SAVISQKPSRDICQRGTSLTIQCQVDSQVTMMFWYRQQPGQSLTLIATANQGSEATYESGFVIDKFPISRPNLTFSTLTVSNMSPEDSSIYLCSVEDPLLGAEAFFGQGTRLTVV.

Of note for this clone: One junction end does not reproduce the germline sequence, and a read error may be involved. V gene TRBV10-3 combines with J gene TRBJ1-4, with D uncertain. This CDR3 has 12 amino acids. Germline V CDR1 and CDR2: ENHRY, SYGVKD. DNA for the CDR3: TGTGCCATCTCGGCTCCTGGTGAACAACTGTTTTTT. This gives the protein CAISAPGEQLFF.

This clone was observed a single time. CDR3 protein: CASSRQGSPETQYF. CDR3 DNA sequence: TGTGCCAGCTCACGACAGGGGTCCCCAGAGACCCAGTACTTC. This sequence joins TRBV18 and TRBJ2-5, with 8 bases that match TRBD1. Trimming took 4 bases from V and 4 from J; bases not matched to a gene: 5. The CDR3 consists of 14 residues. In germline, CDR1 is KGHSH, CDR2 LQKENI.

The chain has TRBV2 and TRBJ1-5; weak D call: TRBD1 (6 bases). Germline V gene lookup returns CDR1 SNHLY and CDR2 FYNNEI. Trimming cost V 1 base and J 1 base, with 8 bases left between them. The CDR3 totals 15 residues. DNA for the CDR3: TGTGCCAGCAGTGAAGAAGGGGGAAGCAATCAGCCCCAGCATTTT. Protein sequence: CASSEEGGSNQPQHF.

The J gene is TRBJ2-1, the V gene TRBV18; possible D gene TRBD1, 5 bases. V was clipped by 0 bases and J by 5 bases, with 5 bases between them. Germline CDR1 and CDR2: KGHSH and LQKENI. CDR3 size: 13 residues. The CDR3 spells CASSPPTDNEQFF. In DNA form, the CDR3 reads TGTGCCAGCTCACCACCGACAGACAATGAGCAGTTCTTC.

The chain recombines TRBV30 with TRBJ1-5, with D possibly matching TRBD1 (5 bases). The CDR3 is 18 amino acids. Germline CDR1 reads GTSNPN; CDR2 reads SVGIG (reference sequence). V was trimmed by 2 bases and J by 0 bases, leaving 20 bases between them. The CDR3 nucleotides are TGTGCCTGGAGTCTCGGGACGGACACCTTTCTTAGCAATCAGCCCCAGCATTTT. Its translation is CAWSLGTDTFLSNQPQHF.

This chain connects TRBV13 to TRBJ1-1; D perhaps matches TRBD1 (6 bases). This CDR3 comprises 14 residues. Germline V CDR1 and CDR2: PRHDT, FYEKMQ (reference sequence). The V end was cut by 6 bases, the J end by 6 bases, with 17 bases between. This CDR3 reads CASRPRGGVPEAFF. CDR3 bases: TGTGCCAGCAGACCCAGGGGCGGGGTCCCTGAAGCTTTCTTT.

The J gene is TRBJ2-7, the V gene TRBV29-1; unclear D gene. Trimming cost V 5 bases and J 1 base, with 9 bases left between them. CDR3 length: 12 amino acids. CDR1 is SQVTM and CDR2 is ANQGSEA in the germline V gene. The CDR3 here is CSVRRNSYEQYF. CDR3 DNA sequence: TGCAGCGTTAGACGGAATTCCTACGAGCAGTACTTC.

The chain uses TRBV10-3 and TRBJ1-1; D perhaps matches TRBD1 (6 bases). There are 13 residues in the CDR3. V lost 5 bases to trimming and J lost 3 bases, with 10 bases between them. From germline, CDR1 is ENHRY and CDR2 SYGVKD. The CDR3 loop reads CAISFDRHTEAFF. The CDR3 nucleotides read TGTGCCATCAGTTTCGACAGGCACACTGAAGCTTTCTTT.

The genes are TRBV5-6 and TRBJ1-5; D gene ambiguous. Germline V gene lookup returns CDR1 SGHDT and CDR2 YYEEEE. The CDR3 has 16 amino acids. Trimming pared 0 bases from V and 0 bases from J, leaving 10 bases between. For the CDR3, the DNA is TGTGCCAGCAGCTTGGGAAGTATCGGTAGCAATCAGCCCCAGCATTTT. Its translation: CASSLGSIGSNQPQHF.

This clone was observed a single time. The chain links TRBV4-3 to TRBJ1-1, with D possibly being TRBD1 (5 bases). CDR1 LGHNA and CDR2 YSLEER come from the germline V gene. The CDR3 runs to 13 residues. Trimming left V 4 bases short and J 5 bases short, with 11 bases between. CDR3 region: CASSPQGGTEAFF. In DNA, the CDR3 is TGCGCCAGCAGCCCCCAGGGTGGAACTGAAGCTTTCTTT.

V gene TRBV11-2 combines with J gene TRBJ1-3; D is ambiguous. Germline-derived CDR1 and CDR2 are SGHAT and FQNNGV. V gave up 5 bases and J gave up 0 bases, with 11 bases separating them. The CDR3 has 15 residues. CDR3 nucleotide sequence: TGTGCCAGCAGCGAGGGTCGTTTCTCTGGAAACACCATATATTTT. This codes for CASSEGRFSGNTIYF.

J is TRBJ2-3 and V is TRBV6-5; 8 nucleotides agree with TRBD2. The germline CDR1 and CDR2 sequences are MNHEY and SVGAGI. V lost 0 bases to trimming and J lost 1 base; unmatched junction nucleotides: 3. The CDR3 sequence is 16 residues long. CDR3 bases: TGTGCCAGCAGTTACTCAAGCGGGGGTGGCACAGATACGCAGTATTTT. As protein: CASSYSSGGGTDTQYF.

This clone appeared once. The chain couples TRBV7-3 to TRBJ2-1; D is perhaps TRBD2 (7 bases). V gave up 1 base and J gave up 8 bases, with 15 bases separating them. CDR3 length equals 15 residues. In germline, CDR1 is SGHTA, CDR2 FQGTGA. CDR3 bases: TGTGCCAGCAGCTTAAGTGTTGGGGGGGCCCATGAGCAGTTCTTC. Protein: CASSLSVGGAHEQFF. Supplemented by reference TRBV7-3 and TRBJ2-1, the full variable domain reads GAGVSQTPSNKVTEKGKYVELRCDPISGHTALYWYRQSLGQGPEFLIYFQGTGAADDSGLPNDRFFAVRPEGSVSTLKIQRTERGDSAVYLCASSLSVGGAHEQFFGPGTRLTVL.

The rearrangement joins TRBV5-8 to TRBJ1-2; 10 bases map to TRBD1. The J segment lost 0 bases and the V segment lost 3 bases, leaving 8 bases of the junction unmatched. The CDR3 length is 17 residues. The germline gives CDR1 SGHTS, CDR2 YDEGEE. CDR3 DNA sequence: TGTGCCAGCAGCTCGACAGGGGGCGTCCCCACTAACTATGGCTACACCTTC. Amino acid sequence: CASSSTGGVPTNYGYTF.

The chain recombines TRBV30 with TRBJ1-2, with TRBD1 matching over 9 bases. This CDR3 is 13 amino acids long. CDR1 is GTSNPN, CDR2 SVGIG, per germline (reference sequence). After removal of 4 bases from V and 10 bases from J, the junction contained 10 bases not matched to a gene. CDR3: CAWTGTGRAPYTF. CDR3 sequence (DNA): TGTGCCTGGACCGGGACAGGGAGGGCCCCCTACACCTTC.

The rearrangement links TRBV6-1 to TRBJ1-2; perhaps TRBD1 as D (5 bases). CDR1 is MNHNS, CDR2 SASEGT, per germline. The CDR3 extends over 14 amino acids. V lost 6 bases to trimming and J lost 3 bases, with 14 bases between them. CDR3 protein: CASSQGAIYYGYTF. CDR3 DNA sequence: TGTGCCAGCAGCCAAGGGGCCATATACTATGGCTACACCTTC.

V gene TRBV19 combines with J gene TRBJ2-7; 8 positions agree with TRBD1. V gave up 5 bases and J gave up 3 bases; unmatched junction bases: 3. Germline V gene data show CDR1 as LNHDA and CDR2 as SQIVND (reference sequence). The CDR3 runs 13 residues. CDR3 sequence reads: CASSRTGLYEQYF. Written as DNA, the CDR3 is TGTGCCAGTAGTCGGACAGGGCTCTACGAGCAGTACTTC.